This TCR delta chain was sequenced during a study of gamma-delta T cells after stem cell transplantation. This CDR3 comprises 16 residues. Germline trimming cut 1 base from V and 3 bases from J; bases unmatched to any gene: 4. Germline V gene lookup returns CDR1 GEAIGNYY and CDR2 EKD. This clone appeared once. A read error likely explains why the TCRdb protein, taken from a much larger clone, differs from this DNA's translation at residue 11; the protein shown is translated from the DNA. TCRdb reanalysed the RT-PCR reads via CATT. The table has over 2,500 delta-chain clones, about a fifth seen once. The TCR sequence derives from a human donor. It is not recorded whose cells these are; they may come from a transplant donor. The sample consisted of gamma-delta T cells. The chain links TRDV2 to TRDJ1; 13 bases are a match to TRDD3. The CDR3 nucleotides read TGTGCCTGTGACACACTACTGGGGGATACGCCCGATAAACTCATCTTT. Translating it yields CACDTLLGDTPDKLIF.